The 27 T cell receptor beta chains given below trace back to one sample, sequenced in a study of blood T cell repertoires in COVID-19. Some clones are missing from TCRdb's copy, which holds only in-frame ones; the method was immunoSEQ multiplex PCR. Among 200,000 to 250,000 clones listed, 84% were seen once. Input material: peripheral blood. The receptor set was obtained from a woman aged 60-75 years who had recovered from COVID-19.

V is TRBV30 and J is TRBJ2-7, with D possibly being TRBD2 (6 bases). CDR3 length: 15 residues. Germline CDR1 GTSNPN, CDR2 SVGIG (reference sequence). V was cut by 1 base and J by 5 bases, with 18 bases left in between. The CDR3 loop reads CAWSGYPGVRDEQYF. Written as DNA, the CDR3 is TGTGCCTGGAGTGGGTACCCGGGGGTGCGGGACGAGCAGTACTTC.

The genes are TRBV7-2 and TRBJ2-3; D not certain. The CDR3 is made up of 13 amino acids. Trimming pared 10 bases from V and 4 bases from J, leaving 15 bases between. CDR1 and CDR2 from the germline V gene are SGHTA and FQGNSA. CDR3 loop: CAIGSEAADTQYF. The CDR3 DNA sequence: TGTGCCATCGGGTCCGAGGCAGCAGATACGCAGTATTTT.

This chain joins TRBV14 and TRBJ1-4; D gene uncertain. CDR3 length equals 15 residues. Germline-derived CDR1 and CDR2 are SGHDN and FVKESK. V lost 0 bases to trimming and J lost 11 bases, with 16 bases between them. The CDR3 nucleotides are TGTGCCAGCAGCCAAGATCCTCCAGGCAGAGGGAAACTGTTTTTT. Amino acids: CASSQDPPGRGKLFF.

The rearrangement uses TRBV5-1 and TRBJ2-5; 10 bases fit TRBD2. With V trimmed by 4 bases and J by 4 bases, 4 bases remained unmatched. The CDR3 covers 14 residues. Germline assignment: CDR1 SGHRS and CDR2 YFSETQ. CDR3 amino acids: CASSELAGLETQYF. For the CDR3, the DNA is TGCGCCAGCAGCGAACTAGCGGGGTTAGAGACCCAGTACTTC.

The rearrangement links TRBV23-1 to TRBJ2-5; 8 bases are shared with TRBD2. TRBV23-1 is labeled an ORF, and its function is uncertain. CDR3 length: 14 amino acids. The V segment lost 2 bases and the J segment 5 bases; nucleotides outside the gene matches: 4. As DNA, the CDR3 is TGCGCCAGCAGTCAAGGGACTAGTAGGGAGACCCAGTACTTC. Translation: CASSQGTSRETQYF.

The chain is built from TRBV9 and TRBJ2-5; 12 bases align to TRBD1. The CDR3 is made up of 15 amino acids. The J segment lost 2 bases and the V segment lost 4 bases, leaving 3 bases of the junction unmatched. Germline loops: CDR1 SGDLS, CDR2 YYNGEE. Here the CDR3 DNA reads TGTGCCAGCAGCAGGGGACAGGGGGCACAAGAGACCCAGTACTTC. Its protein product is CASSRGQGAQETQYF. The entire variable domain, with the rest obtained from reference TRBV9 and TRBJ2-5, is as follows: DSGVTQTPKHLITATGQRVTLRCSPRSGDLSVYWYQQSLDQGLQFLIQYYNGEERAKGNILERFSAQQFPDLHSELNLSSLELGDSALYFCASSRGQGAQETQYFGPGTRLLVL.

The rearrangement uses TRBV18 and TRBJ1-2, with TRBD1 matching over 11 bases. The CDR3 is made up of 15 amino acids. CDR1 is KGHSH, CDR2 LQKENI, per germline. Trimming cost V 8 bases and J 3 bases; bases outside gene matches: 8. The CDR3 bases are TGTGCCAGCATCCGGACAGGGGGCTTGGACTATGGCTACACCTTC. Amino acid sequence: CASIRTGGLDYGYTF.

This sequence joins TRBV5-6 and TRBJ2-1; the D is unclear. CDR1 SGHDT and CDR2 YYEEEE come from the germline V gene. The CDR3 has 15 residues. The germline V and J ends were trimmed by 0 bases and 7 bases, with 14 bases remaining between them. CDR3 amino acids: CASSLGQRRRNEQFF. In DNA, the CDR3 is TGTGCCAGCAGCTTGGGCCAGAGGCGAAGGAATGAGCAGTTCTTC.

The chain uses TRBV6-2 or TRBV6-3 and TRBJ2-7; 8 bases agree with TRBD1. Germline V CDR1 and CDR2: MNHEY, SVGEGT. This CDR3 spans 15 amino acids. J was trimmed by 4 bases and V by 5 bases; bases with no gene match: 10. DNA for the CDR3: TGTGCCAGCAGTCAAGCCGGGACAGGAAGGTACGAGCAGTACTTC. Encoded protein: CASSQAGTGRYEQYF.

J is TRBJ2-7 and V is TRBV6-2 or TRBV6-3; the D gene is possibly TRBD1 (6 bases). The CDR3 consists of 16 residues. Germline values: CDR1 MNHEY, CDR2 SVGEGT. Trimming took off 0 bases at V and 5 bases at J, with 17 bases between the two ends. Here the CDR3 DNA reads TGTGCCAGCAGTTACTCGAAGTACAGGGCTATCCACGAGCAGTACTTC. It encodes CASSYSKYRAIHEQYF.

This clone showed up just a few times. The genes are TRBV3-1 (or the pseudogene TRBV3-2) and TRBJ2-7, with unresolved D. The germline V gene encodes CDR1 LGHDT and CDR2 YNNKEL (reference sequence). CDR3 length: 14 residues. Trimming stripped 3 bases from V and 2 bases from J, with 11 bases between. The CDR3 DNA is TGTGCCAGCAGCCAGATCAGGCGAACCTACGAGCAGTACTTC. This translates into CASSQIRRTYEQYF.

This clone has only a few counts. The CDR3 loop is CASSQGQPLHF. The CDR3 coding sequence is TGTGCCAGCAGCCAAGGGCAACCCCTCCACTTT. V gene TRBV3-1 (or the pseudogene TRBV3-2) combines with J gene TRBJ1-6; D remains ambiguous. Germline V gives CDR1 LGHDT, CDR2 YNNKEL (reference sequence). The V end was cut by 1 base, the J end by 12 bases, with 4 bases between. The CDR3 contains 11 residues.

The V gene is TRBV28, the J gene TRBJ1-2; possibly TRBD1 for D (5 bases). V gave up 4 bases and J gave up 5 bases, with 8 bases separating them. Germline V gene lookup returns CDR1 MDHEN and CDR2 SYDVKM. The CDR3 runs 12 residues. CDR3 loop: CASSSGQYGYTF. The CDR3 region has the DNA TGTGCCAGCAGTTCTGGACAATATGGCTACACCTTC.

V and J are TRBV7-2 and TRBJ2-3; 11 bases are a match to TRBD2. The V gene end was trimmed by 1 base and the J gene end by 5 bases; junction bases not matched to a gene: 2. The length of the CDR3 is 15 residues. Germline values: CDR1 SGHTA, CDR2 FQGNSA. CDR3 in DNA: TGTGCCAGCAGCTTAGTAGCGGGGGGGGAAGATACGCAGTATTTT. Amino acid sequence: CASSLVAGGEDTQYF.

This clone occurred a few times. The gene calls are TRBV6-5 and TRBJ1-1; 8 bases map to TRBD1. Germline lookup yields CDR1 MNHEY and CDR2 SVGAGI. This CDR3 spans 14 amino acids. The trim removed 5 bases at V and 8 bases at J, leaving 10 bases unmatched. CDR3 bases: TGTGCCAGCAGTCCTCGGACAGGGAATGTCGAAGCTTTCTTT. As protein: CASSPRTGNVEAFF.

This clone was picked up a small number of times. The chain couples TRBV2 to TRBJ1-1, with 9 nucleotides matching TRBD1. The CDR3 has 16 amino acids. Germline lookup yields CDR1 SNHLY and CDR2 FYNNEI. V was pared by 4 bases and J by 11 bases, with 17 bases of the junction left unmatched. CDR3 nucleotide sequence: TGTGCCAGCAGTGTAACAGGGGGCGCCCCCGCCCTTCGGGCTTTCTTT. It encodes CASSVTGGAPALRAFF.

The chain is built from TRBV9 and TRBJ1-2, with unresolved D. V was trimmed by 0 bases and J by 0 bases, leaving 6 bases between them. The CDR3 loop spans 14 amino acids. Germline loops: CDR1 SGDLS, CDR2 YYNGEE. This CDR3 is CASSVGPTNYGYTF. CDR3 nucleotide sequence: TGTGCCAGCAGCGTAGGTCCTACTAACTATGGCTACACCTTC.

This sequence joins TRBV19 and TRBJ1-4; D remains unclear. Trimming left V 7 bases short and J 5 bases short, with 8 bases between. The CDR3 is 12 amino acids. Per germline, CDR1 LNHDA and CDR2 SQIVND (reference sequence). The CDR3 reads CASNRENEKLFF. CDR3 bases: TGTGCCAGTAACCGCGAGAATGAAAAACTGTTTTTT.

This clone has just a few counts. CDR3 sequence: CASRSQGKGYTF. CDR3 sequence (DNA): TGTGCCAGCAGGTCACAGGGGAAAGGCTACACCTTC. The gene calls are TRBV6-5 and TRBJ1-2, with 7 bases aligning to TRBD1. Germline CDR1 MNHEY, CDR2 SVGAGI. V was pared by 6 bases and J by 8 bases, with 6 bases of the junction left unmatched. This CDR3 has 12 amino acids.

V and J are TRBV10-3 and TRBJ2-3, with 7 positions matching TRBD1. Germline-derived CDR1 and CDR2 are ENHRY and SYGVKD. The CDR3 sequence is 14 residues long. Losses at the gene ends were 2 bases for V and 1 base for J; bases not matched to a gene: 0. The CDR3 protein is CAISEGTGTDTQYF. The CDR3 DNA sequence: TGTGCCATCAGTGAGGGGACAGGCACAGATACGCAGTATTTT.

The genes are TRBV18 and TRBJ1-2; D gene uncertain. Trimming shortened V by 6 bases and J by 4 bases, and 12 bases separated the two germline ends. The CDR3 has 13 amino acids. CDR1 KGHSH and CDR2 LQKENI come from the germline V gene. CDR3 region: CASSSGPGYGYTF. The CDR3 nucleotides read TGTGCCAGCTCTTCCGGCCCGGGCTATGGCTACACCTTC.

The chain joins TRBV11-2 to TRBJ2-7, with TRBD2 as a possible D gene (5 bases). Germline loops: CDR1 SGHAT, CDR2 FQNNGV. The CDR3 totals 12 residues. V dropped 4 bases and J dropped 7 bases, with 11 bases sitting between them. CDR3 sequence (DNA): TGTGCCAGCAGCTCCCGTACGGGGGAGCAGTACTTC. Translation: CASSSRTGEQYF.

The chain employs TRBV7-9 and TRBJ2-1; a weak D match, TRBD1 (5 bases). Germline-derived CDR1 and CDR2 are SEHNR and FQNEAQ (reference sequence). The CDR3 spans 13 residues. V lost 1 base and J lost 6, with 7 bases in between. The CDR3 nucleotides read TGTGCCAGCAGCTTAGTCAGGGCCAATGAGCAGTTCTTC. Residues: CASSLVRANEQFF.

The chain links TRBV4-1 to TRBJ1-2, with D perhaps TRBD1 (5 bases). The CDR3 consists of 15 residues. V lost 0 bases and J lost 2, with 10 bases in between. Germline CDR1 MGHRA, CDR2 YSYEKL. In DNA form, the CDR3 reads TGCGCCAGCAGCCAAGATGGGGGACTGAACTATGGCTACACCTTC. This gives the protein CASSQDGGLNYGYTF.

This clone was observed a single time. The rearrangement uses TRBV6-5 and TRBJ2-1; 8 bases agree with TRBD2. The CDR3 sequence is 15 residues long. CDR1 and CDR2 from the germline V gene are MNHEY and SVGAGI. Germline trimming cut 2 bases from V and 4 bases from J; bases unmatched to any gene: 4. The CDR3 region is CASSYGRGVYNEQFF. CDR3 DNA: TGTGCCAGCAGTTACGGGCGGGGGGTTTACAATGAGCAGTTCTTC.

The rearrangement links TRBV11-2 to TRBJ2-1; a weak D match, TRBD2 (6 bases). This CDR3 region has 14 residues. Per the germline V gene, CDR1 is SGHAT and CDR2 is FQNNGV. V was cut by 6 bases and J by 10 bases, with 19 bases left in between. The CDR3 spells CASRIVRDPIEQFF. CDR3 coding DNA: TGTGCCAGCAGAATAGTGCGGGATCCGATAGAGCAGTTCTTC. The variable domain in full, completed from reference TRBV11-2 and TRBJ2-1, reads EAGVAQSPRYKIIEKRQSVAFWCNPISGHATLYWYQQILGQGPKLLIQFQNNGVVDDSQLPKDRFSAERLKGVDSTLKIQPAKLEDSAVYLCASRIVRDPIEQFFGPGTRLTVL.

The rearrangement links TRBV5-5 to TRBJ1-6, with TRBD1 identical over 10 bases. V lost 3 bases to trimming and J lost 8 bases; unmatched junction nucleotides: 8. The CDR3 runs to 16 residues. From germline, CDR1 is SGHKS and CDR2 YYEKEE (reference sequence). The CDR3 DNA reads TGTGCCAGCAGCTCCCCTCGGGACAGGGGAGATTCACCCCTCCACTTT. Its protein product is CASSSPRDRGDSPLHF.